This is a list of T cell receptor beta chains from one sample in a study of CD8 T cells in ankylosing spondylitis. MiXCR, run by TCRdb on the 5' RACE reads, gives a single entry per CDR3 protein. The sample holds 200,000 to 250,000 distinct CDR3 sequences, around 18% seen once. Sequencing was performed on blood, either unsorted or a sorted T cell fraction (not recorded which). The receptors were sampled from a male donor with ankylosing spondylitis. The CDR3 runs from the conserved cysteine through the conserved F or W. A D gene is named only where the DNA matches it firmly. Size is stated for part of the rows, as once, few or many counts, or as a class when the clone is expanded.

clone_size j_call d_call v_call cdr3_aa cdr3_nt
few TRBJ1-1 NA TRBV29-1 CSVGGWRLDVSGNTEAFF TGCAGCGTTGGGGGTTGGAGACTAGATGTCTCTGGGAACACTGAAGCTTTCTTT
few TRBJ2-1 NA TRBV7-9 CASSLTGRGSYNEQFF TGTGCCAGCAGCTTAACAGGGCGGGGCTCCTACAATGAGCAGTTCTTC
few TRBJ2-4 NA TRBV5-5 CASSLLLAKNIQYF TGTGCCAGCAGCTTACTACTAGCCAAAAACATTCAGTACTTC
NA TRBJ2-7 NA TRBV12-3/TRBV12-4 CASSWGGGQYEQYF TGTGCCAGCAGTTGGGGGGGGGGCCAGTACGAGCAGTACTTC
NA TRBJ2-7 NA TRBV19 CRREEGREQYF TGTAGGCGGGAAGAGGGTCGGGAGCAGTACTTC
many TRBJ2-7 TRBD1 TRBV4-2 CASSPRRDRAYEQYF TGTGCCAGCAGTCCAAGACGGGACAGGGCCTACGAGCAGTACTTC
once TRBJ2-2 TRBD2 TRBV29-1 CSVELGPLGTSGSLGELFF TGCAGCGTTGAACTGGGGCCTCTAGGGACTAGCGGGAGTCTCGGGGAGCTGTTTTTT
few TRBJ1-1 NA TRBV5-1 CASSLSLYDVRTEAFF TGCGCCAGCAGCTTGAGTTTATACGACGTTCGGACTGAAGCTTTCTTT
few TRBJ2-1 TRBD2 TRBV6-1 CASSGLQERGTYNEQFF TGTGCCAGCAGTGGCCTCCAGGAGCGGGGCACCTACAATGAGCAGTTCTTC
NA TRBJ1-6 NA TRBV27 CASTGQPYNSPLHF TGTGCCAGCACCGGACAGCCCTATAATTCACCCCTCCACTTT
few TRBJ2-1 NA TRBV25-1 CASSSHRRVRNEQFF TGTGCCAGCAGTTCCCACCGGCGCGTTCGGAATGAGCAGTTCTTC
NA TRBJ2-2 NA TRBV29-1 CSVEGTNTGELFF TGCAGCGTTGAAGGCACGAACACCGGGGAGCTGTTTTTT
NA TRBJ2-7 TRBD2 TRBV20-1 CSARESGAAGAYEQYF TGCAGTGCTAGAGAGTCCGGGGCGGCGGGGGCCTACGAGCAGTACTTC
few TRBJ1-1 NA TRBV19 CASSISGGIMAEAFF TGTGCCAGTAGTATCTCTGGGGGTATCATGGCTGAAGCTTTCTTT
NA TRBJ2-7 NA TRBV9 CASSVADGYEQYF TGTGCCAGCAGCGTAGCGGACGGCTACGAGCAGTACTTC
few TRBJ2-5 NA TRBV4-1 CASSPPDVVHQETQYF TGCGCCAGCAGCCCCCCTGATGTAGTCCACCAAGAGACCCAGTACTTC
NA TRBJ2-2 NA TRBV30 CAWSVGPFTGELFF TGTGCCTGGAGTGTAGGACCGTTCACCGGGGAGCTGTTTTTT
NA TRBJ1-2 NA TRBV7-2 CASSPSPGTNYGYTF TGTGCCAGCAGCCCATCCCCAGGGACTAACTATGGCTACACCTTC
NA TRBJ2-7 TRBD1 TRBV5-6 CASSPFGQGGYEQYF TGTGCCAGCAGTCCCTTCGGACAGGGAGGCTACGAGCAGTACTTC
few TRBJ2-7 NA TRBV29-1 CSVEVTGSYEQYF TGCAGCGTTGAAGTAACAGGGTCCTACGAGCAGTACTTC
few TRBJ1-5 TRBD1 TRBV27 CASSLLGHRGPEQPQHF TGTGCCAGCAGTTTACTGGGGCACAGGGGGCCCGAACAGCCCCAGCATTTT